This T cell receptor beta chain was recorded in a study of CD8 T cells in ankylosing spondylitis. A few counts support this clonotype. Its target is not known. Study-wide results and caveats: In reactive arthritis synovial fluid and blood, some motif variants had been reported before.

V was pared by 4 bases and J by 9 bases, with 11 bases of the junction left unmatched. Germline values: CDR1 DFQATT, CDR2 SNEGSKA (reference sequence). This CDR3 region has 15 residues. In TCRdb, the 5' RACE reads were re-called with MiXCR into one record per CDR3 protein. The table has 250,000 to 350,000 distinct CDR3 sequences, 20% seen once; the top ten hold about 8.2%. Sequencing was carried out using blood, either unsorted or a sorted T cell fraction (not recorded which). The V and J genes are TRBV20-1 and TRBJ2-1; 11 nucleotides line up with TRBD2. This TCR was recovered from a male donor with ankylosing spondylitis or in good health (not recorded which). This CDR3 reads CSATDRLAGFGEQFF. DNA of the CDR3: TGCAGTGCTACCGACCGACTAGCGGGATTTGGTGAGCAGTTCTTC.